The clone carrying this T cell receptor beta chain is classed as medium-sized by frequency. Its antigen is unidentified. Libraries were UMI-labeled 5' RACE TRB cDNA. TCRdb re-called the 5' RACE reads; one entry per CDR3 protein, DNA not given. Here the sample table reports over 5,500 distinct CDR3 sequences. At about 310,000 cells each, triplicate sorts were carried out for each CD8+ T cell subset. These data are taken from a study of CXCR3-negative and CXCR3-positive naive CD8 T cells. Study outcomes and limitations: In naive cells, CXCR3-negative and CXCR3-positive subsets had similar TRBV-TRBJ usage; memory cells differed. CXCR3-expressing naive cells carried TRB CDR3s more hydrophobic than those of CXCR3-negative naive cells. TRB CDR3 properties indicated TCR strength, while surface CD5 was similar across naive subsets.

The germline CDR1 and CDR2 sequences are KGHDR and SFDVKD. The CDR3 has 18 amino acids. V gene TRBV24-1 combines with J gene TRBJ2-1. The sample taken for sequencing was naive CXCR3+ CD8+ T cells from blood. Subset noted: CD45RO-CCR7+CD27+CD95- naive CD8+ T cells expressing CXCR3 (TNR3+). This receptor was taken from a human donor in good health. Some clones in this sample may be carry-over from other donors' samples. CDR3 protein: CATSDLQGKGSSYNEQFF.